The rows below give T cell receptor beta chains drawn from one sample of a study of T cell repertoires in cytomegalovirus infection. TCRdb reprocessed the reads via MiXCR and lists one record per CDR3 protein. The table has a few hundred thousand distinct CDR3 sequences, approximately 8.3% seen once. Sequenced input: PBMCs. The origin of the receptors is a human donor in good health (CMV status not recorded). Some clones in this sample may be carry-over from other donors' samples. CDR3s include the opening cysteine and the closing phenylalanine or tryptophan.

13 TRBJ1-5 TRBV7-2 CASKTPGNQPQHF
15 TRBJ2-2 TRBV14 CASSGTNANTGELFF
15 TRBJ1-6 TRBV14 CASSQGPGYYSPLHF
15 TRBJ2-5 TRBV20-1 CSARELAGVQETQYF
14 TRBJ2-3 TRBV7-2 CASSPPPTTDTQYF
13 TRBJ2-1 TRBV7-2 CASSPSVNNEQFF
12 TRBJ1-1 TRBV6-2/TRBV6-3 CASSWGHLEAFF
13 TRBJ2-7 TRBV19 CASNNGISYEQYF
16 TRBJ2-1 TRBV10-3 CAISEPGTGELNEQFF
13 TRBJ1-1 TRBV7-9 CASSREDRSEAFF
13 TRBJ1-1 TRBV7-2 CASSPDRITEAFF
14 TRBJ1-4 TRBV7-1 CASSPGQGAEKLFF
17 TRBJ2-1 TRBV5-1 CASSFQGNVGGYNEQFF
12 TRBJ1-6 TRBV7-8 CASSFANSPLHF
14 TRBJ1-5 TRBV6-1 CAATGGRPNQPQHF
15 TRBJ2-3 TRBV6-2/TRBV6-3 CASRDDRGRTDTQYF
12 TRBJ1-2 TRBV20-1 CSAPDPEDGYTF
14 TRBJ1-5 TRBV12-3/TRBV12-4 CASRPDMGNQPQHF